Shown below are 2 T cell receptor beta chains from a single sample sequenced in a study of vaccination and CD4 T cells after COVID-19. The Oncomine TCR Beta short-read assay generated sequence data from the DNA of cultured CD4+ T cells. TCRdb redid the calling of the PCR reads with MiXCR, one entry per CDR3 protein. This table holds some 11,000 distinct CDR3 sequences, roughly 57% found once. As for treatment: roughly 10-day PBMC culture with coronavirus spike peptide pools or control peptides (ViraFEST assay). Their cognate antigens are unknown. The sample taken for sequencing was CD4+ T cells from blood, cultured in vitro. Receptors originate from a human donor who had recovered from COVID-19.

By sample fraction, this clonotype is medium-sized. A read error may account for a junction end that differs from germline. The CDR3 is CASSFSNLTGPRPHF. For the CDR3, the DNA is TGTGCCAGCAGCTTTTCGAACCTTACAGGGCCACGTCCCCACTTC. The genes are TRBV5-6 and TRBJ2-7; possibly TRBD1 for D (6 bases). The V gene's germline CDR1 is SGHDT and CDR2 YYEEEE. There are 15 residues in the CDR3.

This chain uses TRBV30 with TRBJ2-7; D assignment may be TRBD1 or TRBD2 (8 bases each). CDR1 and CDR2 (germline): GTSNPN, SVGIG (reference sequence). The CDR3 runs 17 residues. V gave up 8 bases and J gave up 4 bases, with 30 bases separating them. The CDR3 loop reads CALAQGGSGSRVYEQYF. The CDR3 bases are TGTGCCCTAGCACAGGGGGGGAGCGGGAGCCGGGTTTACGAGCAGTACTTC. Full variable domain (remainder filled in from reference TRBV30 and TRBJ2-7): SQTIHQWPATLVQPVGSPLSLECTVEGTSNPNLYWYRQAAGRGLQLLFYSVGIGQISSEVPQNLSASRPQDRQFILSSKKLLLSDSGFYLCALAQGGSGSRVYEQYFGPGTRLTVT.